One and the same sample provided the 24 T cell receptor beta chains below, sequenced in a study of cytomegalovirus exposure and HLA in healthy donors. The PCR had 60 Vbeta and 13 Jbeta primers. Clones were sequenced by immunoSEQ multiplex PCR, and TCRdb holds only the in-frame ones, with some missing. The data show about 160,000 clones, around 80% seen once. Sample: PBMCs. The source of these receptors is a woman aged 40 to 55 in good health and CMV-seronegative.

The chain joins TRBV11-2 to TRBJ1-5; 9 nucleotides match TRBD1. Germline lookup yields CDR1 SGHAT and CDR2 FQNNGV. V shed 2 bases and J 7 bases; nucleotides not matched to a gene: 3. The CDR3 loop spans 14 amino acids. CDR3 in amino acids: CASSLTGGRQPQHF. Written as DNA, the CDR3 is TGTGCCAGCAGCTTAACAGGGGGCCGGCAGCCCCAGCATTTT. Using reference TRBV11-2 and TRBJ1-5 for the parts outside the CDR3, the full variable domain is EAGVAQSPRYKIIEKRQSVAFWCNPISGHATLYWYQQILGQGPKLLIQFQNNGVVDDSQLPKDRFSAERLKGVDSTLKIQPAKLEDSAVYLCASSLTGGRQPQHFGDGTRLSIL.

V usage is TRBV19 and J usage is TRBJ1-1; D might be TRBD1 (5 bases). The germline V gene has CDR1 LNHDA and CDR2 SQIVND (reference sequence). CDR3 length: 12 residues. The V end was cut by 7 bases, the J end by 1 base, with 7 bases between. CDR3 DNA: TGTGCCAGTATTACAGGGAACACTGAAGCTTTCTTT. Amino acid sequence: CASITGNTEAFF.

V and J are TRBV6-6 and TRBJ1-1; TRBD1 might be the D (6 bases). The V end lost 6 bases, the J end lost 0 bases, and 14 bases lay between the germline ends. This CDR3 spans 15 amino acids. Germline assignment: CDR1 MNHNY and CDR2 SVGAGI (reference sequence). As DNA, the CDR3 is TGTGCCAGCAGCCTCCCAGGGGCGATGAACACTGAAGCTTTCTTT. This encodes CASSLPGAMNTEAFF.

The chain joins TRBV7-6 to TRBJ1-1; TRBD1 matches at 7 bases. Germline assignment: CDR1 SGHVS and CDR2 FNYEAQ. V lost 1 base to trimming and J lost 4 bases; unmatched junction nucleotides: 3. The CDR3 has 14 residues. CDR3 sequence: CASSLVGDSTEAFF. As DNA, the CDR3 is TGTGCCAGCAGCTTAGTGGGGGACAGCACTGAAGCTTTCTTT.

V usage is TRBV29-1 and J usage is TRBJ2-1; TRBD2 matches 7 bases. V dropped 7 bases and J dropped 8; count of bases not matched to a gene: 8. CDR1 is SQVTM and CDR2 is ANQGSEA in the germline V gene. CDR3 size: 12 residues. The CDR3: CSAGLVDDEQFF. In DNA form, the CDR3 reads TGCAGCGCAGGACTAGTGGACGATGAGCAGTTCTTC.

The genes are TRBV30 and TRBJ1-3; D unresolved. The CDR3 spans 17 residues. Trimming removed 2 bases at V and 0 bases at J, with 17 bases between. Germline V gene sequence: CDR1 GTSNPN, CDR2 SVGIG (reference sequence). Written as DNA, the CDR3 is TGTGCCTGGAGTCCAAGCCCAGACTACTACTCTGGAAACACCATATATTTT. Protein: CAWSPSPDYYSGNTIYF.

The chain links TRBV6-1 to TRBJ2-7, with a tentative D call TRBD1 (6 bases). The V end lost 6 bases, the J end lost 2 bases, and 14 bases lay between the germline ends. Germline CDR1 is MNHNS and CDR2 is SASEGT. The CDR3 spans 14 residues. The CDR3 sequence is CASRATGGAYEQYF. The CDR3 region has the DNA TGTGCCAGCAGGGCGACAGGTGGGGCCTACGAGCAGTACTTC.

The chain uses TRBV2 and TRBJ2-2; D possibly corresponds to TRBD2 (6 bases). The V gene lost 1 base and the J gene lost 5 bases, with 14 bases spanning the gap. The CDR3 consists of 16 residues. The germline V gene encodes CDR1 SNHLY and CDR2 FYNNEI. For the CDR3, the DNA is TGTGCCAGCAGTGAAGATGGGGGGAGAGGGACCGGGGAGCTGTTTTTT. It codes for CASSEDGGRGTGELFF.

Note on this clone: The CDR3 end shows no conserved phenylalanine or tryptophan, and so a read error is likely. The chain links TRBV6-6 to TRBJ1-2, with D perhaps TRBD1 (6 bases). This CDR3 region has 15 residues. Trimming removed 6 bases at V and 7 bases at J, with 21 bases between. The germline gives CDR1 MNHNY, CDR2 SVGAGI (reference sequence). The CDR3 loop reads CASSNAVEQGSGYTL. CDR3 DNA sequence: TGTGCCAGCAGCAACGCGGTCGAACAGGGAAGTGGCTACACCCTC.

The chain carries TRBV5-1 and TRBJ2-3, with unresolved D. Germline V gives CDR1 SGHRS, CDR2 YFSETQ. V gave up 0 bases and J gave up 0 bases, with 8 bases separating them. CDR3 length equals 15 residues. CDR3 DNA: TGCGCCAGCAGCTTGGACTCTACTAGCACAGATACGCAGTATTTT. Protein sequence: CASSLDSTSTDTQYF.

The genes are TRBV11-3 and TRBJ1-1; D possibly corresponds to TRBD1 (5 bases). The ends were cut back, 5 bases at V and 1 base at J, with 14 bases in the middle. CDR3 length: 15 residues. In germline, CDR1 is SGHNT, CDR2 YENEEA. Here the CDR3 reads CASSVSTAKNTEAFF. The CDR3 DNA is TGTGCCAGCAGCGTTTCGACAGCCAAGAACACTGAAGCTTTCTTT.

The chain combines TRBV7-3 with TRBJ2-1, with 8 bases lining up with TRBD2. J lost 7 bases, V lost 5 bases, and 19 bases had no gene match. In germline, CDR1 is SGHTA, CDR2 FQGTGA. The CDR3 is 18 amino acids. This chain's CDR3 is CASSPGERRLSGRNEQFF. CDR3 bases: TGTGCCAGCAGCCCGGGCGAGCGGCGTCTCAGCGGGAGAAATGAGCAGTTCTTC.

The chain combines TRBV5-1 with TRBJ2-7; D may be TRBD1 (5 bases). Germline assignment: CDR1 SGHRS and CDR2 YFSETQ. The V gene lost 6 bases and the J gene lost 2 bases, with 15 bases spanning the gap. There are 14 residues in the CDR3. CDR3 bases: TGCGCCAGCACCCCCGGACAAGAAACCTACGAGCAGTACTTC. Protein product: CASTPGQETYEQYF.

Only one count was recorded for this clone. V usage is TRBV29-1 and J usage is TRBJ2-1; D uncertain. This CDR3 is built from 12 residues. Germline CDR1 is SQVTM and CDR2 is ANQGSEA. V shed 6 bases and J shed 5 bases, with 11 bases lying between them. In DNA, the CDR3 is TGCAGCGTGGAGAGACTGGACAATGAGCAGTTCTTC. Its protein product is CSVERLDNEQFF.

The count of this clone is one. The genes are TRBV7-3 and TRBJ2-2, with unresolved D. This CDR3 has 11 residues. V gave up 7 bases and J gave up 3 bases, with 3 bases separating them. Germline loops: CDR1 SGHTA, CDR2 FQGTGA. The CDR3 sequence is CASTDTGELFF. CDR3 nucleotides: TGTGCCAGCACCGACACCGGGGAGCTGTTTTTT.

In the case of this clone: The sample has other DNA sequences that encode this CDR3 too. The CDR3 here is CASTGTGGTGELFF. The CDR3 DNA reads as TGTGCCAGCACCGGGACAGGGGGCACCGGGGAGCTGTTTTTT. The rearrangement joins TRBV2 to TRBJ2-2, with 11 bases aligning to TRBD1. Germline V lookup: CDR1 SNHLY, CDR2 FYNNEI. With 7 bases clipped from V and 4 bases from J, the junction kept 2 bases outside the gene matches. The CDR3 consists of 14 residues.

This clone was recorded once. The V and J genes are TRBV5-1 and TRBJ2-3; 8 bases line up with TRBD2. The CDR3 length is 16 residues. J was trimmed by 5 bases and V by 0 bases; bases with no gene match: 8. The germline CDR1 and CDR2 sequences are SGHRS and YFSETQ. The DNA of the CDR3 is TGCGCCAGCAGCTTGGCGTGGCGGGAGGCCGGAGATACGCAGTATTTT. Translation: CASSLAWREAGDTQYF.

The chain couples TRBV6-5 to TRBJ2-5; 8 bases align to TRBD2. The V and J ends lost 2 bases and 4 bases, in that order; junction bases with no gene match: 3. There are 14 residues in the CDR3. CDR1 and CDR2 from the germline V gene are MNHEY and SVGAGI. CDR3 sequence reads: CASSYGLAGETQYF. The DNA for the CDR3 is TGTGCCAGCAGTTACGGGCTAGCGGGAGAGACCCAGTACTTC.

There are a few counts of this clone. The identical CDR3 is also encoded by other nucleotide sequences in the sample. V and J are TRBV19 and TRBJ1-5; 9 nucleotides match TRBD1. This CDR3 region has 15 residues. V was pared by 2 bases and J by 6 bases, with 5 bases of the junction left unmatched. Looked up from germline, CDR1 is LNHDA and CDR2 is SQIVND (reference sequence). The CDR3 is CASSILQGASQPQHF. In DNA, the CDR3 is TGTGCCAGTAGTATATTACAGGGGGCCAGTCAGCCCCAGCATTTT.

The chain links TRBV5-1 to TRBJ2-5, with 10 bases aligning to TRBD2. CDR1 and CDR2 (germline): SGHRS, YFSETQ. V trimming: 0 bases; J trimming: 4 bases; junction bases outside the gene matches: 9. CDR3 length: 17 amino acids. CDR3 DNA: TGCGCCAGCAGCTTGGCAATGGCTAGCGGGAGAAGAGAGACCCAGTACTTC. As protein: CASSLAMASGRRETQYF.

This clone was recorded only once. V gene TRBV7-9 combines with J gene TRBJ1-1; 11 positions agree with TRBD1. Germline V gene data show CDR1 as SEHNR and CDR2 as FQNEAQ (reference sequence). The CDR3 extends over 17 amino acids. V lost 0 bases, J lost 5 bases, and 8 bases stayed unmatched. The CDR3 sequence: CASSLAGTGQGGTEAFF. The CDR3 DNA reads TGTGCCAGCAGCTTAGCGGGGACGGGACAGGGGGGGACTGAAGCTTTCTTT.

The V call is TRBV11-2, the J call TRBJ2-3; TRBD2 agrees at 11 bases. The CDR3 has 17 amino acids. Germline V gene sequence: CDR1 SGHAT, CDR2 FQNNGV. V shed 1 base, J shed 6 bases, and the junction held 9 bases outside the gene matches. This chain's CDR3 is CASSLGGLAGGRDTQYF. The CDR3 region has the DNA TGTGCCAGCAGCTTAGGAGGGCTAGCGGGAGGAAGGGATACGCAGTATTTT.

The chain carries TRBV28 and TRBJ2-3; 8 bases align to TRBD1. Germline V gives CDR1 MDHEN, CDR2 SYDVKM. The CDR3 covers 14 residues. After removal of 6 bases from V and 4 bases from J, the junction contained 6 bases not matched to a gene. CDR3 protein: CASRLTGAADTQYF. DNA for the CDR3: TGTGCCAGCAGGCTGACAGGGGCCGCAGATACGCAGTATTTT. Full variable domain (outside the CDR3, taken from reference TRBV28 and TRBJ2-3): DVKVTQSSRYLVKRTGEKVFLECVQDMDHENMFWYRQDPGLGLRLIYFSYDVKMKEKGDIPEGYSVSREKKERFSLILESASTNQTSMYLCASRLTGAADTQYFGPGTRLTVL.

This clone was detected once. This rearrangement joins TRBV4-2 to TRBJ2-1; TRBD2 matches at 8 bases. V was pared by 0 bases and J by 10 bases, with 8 bases of the junction left unmatched. CDR3 size: 15 residues. Germline CDR1 is LGHNA and CDR2 is YNFKEQ. The DNA of the CDR3 is TGTGCCAGCAGCCAAGATGGGACTAGTTCGTGGGAGCAGTTCTTC. As protein: CASSQDGTSSWEQFF.